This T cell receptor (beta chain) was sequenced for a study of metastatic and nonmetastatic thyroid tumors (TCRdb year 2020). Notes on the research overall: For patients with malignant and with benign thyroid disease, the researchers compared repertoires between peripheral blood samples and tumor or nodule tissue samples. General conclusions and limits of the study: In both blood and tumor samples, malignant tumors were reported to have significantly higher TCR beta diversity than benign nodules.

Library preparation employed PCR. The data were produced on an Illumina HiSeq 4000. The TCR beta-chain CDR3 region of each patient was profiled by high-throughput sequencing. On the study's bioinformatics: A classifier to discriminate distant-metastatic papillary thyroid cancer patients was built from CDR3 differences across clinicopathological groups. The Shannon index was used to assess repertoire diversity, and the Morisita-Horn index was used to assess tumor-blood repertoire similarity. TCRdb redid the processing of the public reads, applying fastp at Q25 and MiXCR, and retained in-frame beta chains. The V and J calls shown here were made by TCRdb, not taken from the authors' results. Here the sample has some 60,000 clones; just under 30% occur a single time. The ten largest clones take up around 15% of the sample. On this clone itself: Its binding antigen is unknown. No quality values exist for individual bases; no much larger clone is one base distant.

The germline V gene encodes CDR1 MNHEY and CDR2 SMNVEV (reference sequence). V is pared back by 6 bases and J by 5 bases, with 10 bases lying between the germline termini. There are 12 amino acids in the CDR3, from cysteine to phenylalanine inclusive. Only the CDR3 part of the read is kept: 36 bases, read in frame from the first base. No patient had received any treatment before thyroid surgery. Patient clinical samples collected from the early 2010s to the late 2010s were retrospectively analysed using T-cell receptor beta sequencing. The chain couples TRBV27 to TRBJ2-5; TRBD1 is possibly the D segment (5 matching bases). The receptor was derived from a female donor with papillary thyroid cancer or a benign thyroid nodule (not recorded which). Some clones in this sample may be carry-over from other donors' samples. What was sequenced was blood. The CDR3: CASRGVLETQYF. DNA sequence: TGTGCCAGCAGAGGGGTATTGGAGACCCAGTACTTC.